What follows are 20 T cell receptor beta chains derived from one specimen sequenced in a study of T cell responses to AZD1222 COVID-19 vaccine. Profiling relied on immunoSEQ multiplex PCR, and the TCRdb table lists in-frame clones only, not all of them. Of some 98,000 clones listed, around nine tenths are singletons. The specimen comprised peripheral blood, sampled 28 days after the second AZD1222 dose. Every receptor here comes from an adult who received the AZD1222 COVID-19 vaccine.

The chain joins TRBV21-1 to TRBJ2-1; no DNA check was done on the table's D call, TRBD2. TRBV21-1 is a listed pseudogene. The CDR3 is 17 residues long. CDR3 sequence: CASTLSLRDYRINEQFF. CDR3 in DNA: TGTGCCAGCACCTTGAGCCTGAGGGACTACCGCATCAATGAGCAGTTCTTC.

This chain uses TRBV7-8 with TRBJ2-3; D gene ambiguous. This CDR3 comprises 12 residues. CDR1 is SGHVS and CDR2 is FQNEAQ in the germline V gene. Trimming stripped 5 bases from V and 6 bases from J, with 9 bases between. The CDR3 DNA reads as TGTGCCAGCAGCCCAGTAAAGGATACGCAGTATTTT. It translates to CASSPVKDTQYF.

CDR3 DNA sequence: TGTGCCAGCAGCGAAGGCAAGGACAGGGACAATCAGCCCCAGCATTTT. Translation: CASSEGKDRDNQPQHF. J is TRBJ1-5 and V is TRBV21-1; the D segment call TRBD1 is taken from the table without a DNA check. TRBV21-1 is tagged as a pseudogene. The CDR3 is 16 amino acids.

V is TRBV5-1 and J is TRBJ1-3; D gene uncertain. Trimming took off 0 bases at V and 0 bases at J, with 10 bases between the two ends. Germline CDR1 and CDR2: SGHRS and YFSETQ. The CDR3 totals 16 residues. The CDR3 sequence is CASSLEYGSSGNTIYF. The CDR3 DNA reads TGCGCCAGCAGCTTGGAATACGGGAGCTCTGGAAACACCATATATTTT.

This CDR3 reads CASLAGVIETQYF. DNA of the CDR3: TGCGCCAGCCTAGCGGGAGTCATAGAGACCCAGTACTTC. The chain combines TRBV10-2 with TRBJ2-5; TRBD2 matches at 10 bases. Germline V gene sequence: CDR1 WSHSY, CDR2 SAAADI. Trimming took 8 bases from V and 4 from J; bases not matched to a gene: 4. The CDR3 is 13 amino acids.

V and J are TRBV5-1 and TRBJ2-2, with D possibly TRBD2 on 5 matching bases. V was clipped by 4 bases and J by 7 bases, with 14 bases between them. The CDR3 covers 14 residues. Germline V CDR1 and CDR2: SGHRS, YFSETQ. CDR3: CASSRGPQNGELFF. The DNA of the CDR3 is TGCGCCAGCAGCCGCGGGCCCCAAAACGGGGAGCTGTTTTTT.

The chain joins TRBV11-3 to TRBJ1-5; possible D gene TRBD1, 6 bases. The CDR3 spans 17 residues. The V and J ends lost 1 base and 5 bases respectively, with 18 bases between them. Germline V gene lookup returns CDR1 SGHNT and CDR2 YENEEA. The CDR3 nucleotides read TGTGCCAGCAGCTTAGCATTTTCAGGGGAGTCAGATCAGCCCCAGCATTTT. Amino acids: CASSLAFSGESDQPQHF.

This CDR3 reads CASRHGTNYEQYF. As DNA, the CDR3 is TGTGCCAGCAGACACGGGACAAACTACGAGCAGTACTTC. The chain links TRBV28 to TRBJ2-7, with D perhaps matching TRBD1 (6 bases). There are 13 residues in the CDR3. Germline lookup yields CDR1 MDHEN and CDR2 SYDVKM. V lost 6 bases and J lost 3, with 12 bases in between.

This clone has a single count. The gene calls are TRBV6-5 and TRBJ1-2, with D maybe TRBD1 (6 bases). Trimming shortened V by 0 bases and J by 2 bases, and 10 bases separated the two germline ends. This CDR3 is built from 15 residues. Germline CDR1 and CDR2: MNHEY and SVGAGI. DNA for the CDR3: TGTGCCAGCAGTTACTCGTTGCAGGGGAACTATGGCTACACCTTC. This encodes CASSYSLQGNYGYTF.

In its sample, this clone was seen a few times. The chain uses TRBV15 and TRBJ1-5, with D uncertain. Trimming pared 1 base from V and 4 bases from J, leaving 11 bases between. Per the germline V gene, CDR1 is LNHNV and CDR2 is YYDKDF (reference sequence). The length of the CDR3 is 15 residues. The CDR3 loop is CATSRGGIWNQPQHF. The CDR3 nucleotides read TGTGCCACCAGCAGAGGAGGGATTTGGAATCAGCCCCAGCATTTT.

This chain links TRBV4-2 with TRBJ1-3; D is unresolved. CDR1 and CDR2 from the germline V gene are LGHNA and YNFKEQ. With 0 bases removed from V and 0 bases from J, the gap between germline ends came to 6 bases. The CDR3 runs to 15 residues. The CDR3 is CASSQEASSGNTIYF. CDR3 coding DNA: TGTGCCAGCAGCCAAGAAGCGAGCTCTGGAAACACCATATATTTT.

V is TRBV11-2 and J is TRBJ1-5; D is perhaps TRBD1 (6 bases). This CDR3 has 16 amino acids. From germline, CDR1 is SGHAT and CDR2 FQNNGV. Trimming left V 0 bases short and J 3 bases short, with 12 bases between. The CDR3 here is CASSLEGGAYNQPQHF. The CDR3 DNA reads TGTGCCAGCAGCTTAGAAGGGGGGGCTTACAATCAGCCCCAGCATTTT.

This chain uses TRBV6-1 with TRBJ2-7; D possibly uses TRBD1 or TRBD2 (5 bases each). Germline CDR1 MNHNS, CDR2 SASEGT. Trimming pared 1 base from V and 5 bases from J, leaving 12 bases between. The CDR3 runs 14 residues. The CDR3 sequence: CASSEGKGPDEQYF. The DNA of the CDR3 is TGTGCCAGCAGTGAAGGAAAGGGACCCGACGAGCAGTACTTC.

The rearrangement links TRBV3-1 (or the pseudogene TRBV3-2) to TRBJ2-5, with D perhaps given as TRBD1 or TRBD2 (5 bases each). Germline CDR1 and CDR2: LGHDT and YNNKEL (reference sequence). Trimming left V 3 bases short and J 5 bases short, with 13 bases between. CDR3 length equals 14 residues. The CDR3 region is CASSQWDLGETQYF. The CDR3 nucleotides are TGTGCCAGCAGCCAGTGGGACCTGGGGGAGACCCAGTACTTC.

The J gene is TRBJ2-5, the V gene TRBV7-9, with 9 bases aligning to TRBD2. V lost 5 bases, J lost 2 bases, and 9 bases stayed unmatched. The length of the CDR3 is 16 residues. Germline V gene data show CDR1 as SEHNR and CDR2 as FQNEAQ (reference sequence). Here the CDR3 reads CASSPLAGVFQETQYF. Written as DNA, the CDR3 is TGTGCCAGCAGCCCTTTAGCGGGAGTTTTTCAAGAGACCCAGTACTTC.

This chain connects TRBV5-1 to TRBJ1-1; D remains unclear. The CDR3 extends over 13 amino acids. V lost 6 bases to trimming and J lost 1 base, with 10 bases between them. From germline, CDR1 is SGHRS and CDR2 YFSETQ. DNA for the CDR3: TGCGCCAGCACCCCGACGGGGAACACTGAAGCTTTCTTT. It yields the protein CASTPTGNTEAFF.

The chain's CDR3 is CASSSVWAGGNTGELFF. The DNA for the CDR3 is TGTGCCAGCAGCTCAGTTTGGGCGGGAGGGAACACCGGGGAGCTGTTTTTT. V is TRBV7-8 and J is TRBJ2-2; 8 bases are a match to TRBD2. The CDR3 covers 17 residues. V lost 4 bases, J lost 1 base, and 8 bases stayed unmatched. In germline, CDR1 is SGHVS, CDR2 FQNEAQ.

The chain links TRBV11-2 to TRBJ2-1; D not certain. The length of the CDR3 is 14 residues. V was shortened by 1 base and J by 8 bases, with 12 bases between the two germline ends. Germline V lookup: CDR1 SGHAT, CDR2 FQNNGV. The CDR3 DNA is TGTGCCAGCAGCTTAGGGGCTAGAAACGATGAGCAGTTCTTC. Translation: CASSLGARNDEQFF.

A single count supports this clone. The CDR3 region is CSVQIVSNEKLFF. CDR3 coding DNA: TGCAGCGTTCAGATTGTATCAAATGAAAAACTGTTTTTT. The V call is TRBV29-1, the J call TRBJ1-4; D gene ambiguous. CDR3 length equals 13 residues. V was clipped by 5 bases and J by 5 bases, with 12 bases between them. CDR1 SQVTM and CDR2 ANQGSEA come from the germline V gene.

The rearrangement links TRBV5-1 to TRBJ2-1, with 8 bases aligning to TRBD1. Looked up from germline, CDR1 is SGHRS and CDR2 is YFSETQ. The ends lost 1 base at V and 1 base at J; junction bases unmatched: 4. The CDR3 has 16 residues. The DNA for the CDR3 is TGCGCCAGCAGCTTGACACGACAGGGGTCCTACAATGAGCAGTTCTTC. This gives the protein CASSLTRQGSYNEQFF.